A selection of T cell receptor beta chains follows, all from one sample in a study of persistence of HIV-infected CD4 T cells. Here immunoSEQ multiplex PCR was the method, and the copy in TCRdb shows in-frame clones only, minus some. This table has tens of thousands of clones, approximately 80% appearing once. These receptors lack a known antigen. The material sequenced was CD4+ T cells sorted from PBMCs after roughly 17-hour stimulation, taken from a patient who received antiretroviral therapy. Receptors were obtained from an adult man with HIV who was CMV-seropositive. Each CDR3 is given with its conserved first and last residue. Fields, in order: V gene, D gene, clone size, J gene, CDR3 protein, CDR3 DNA. The D gene is left open where the match is weak. Expanded clones are given a class, and other clones once, few, many or no size at all.

>TRBV6-2/TRBV6-3|NA|NA|TRBJ1-4
CASSTPTARSRKLFF
TGTGCCAGCAGTACCCCCACAGCCAGGTCTCGAAAACTGTTTTTT
>TRBV5-1|TRBD2|once|TRBJ2-1
CASSPSGSSYNEQFF
TGCGCCAGCAGCCCTAGCGGGAGCTCCTACAATGAGCAGTTCTTC
>TRBV7-8|NA|NA|TRBJ2-3
CASSPYEGTDTQYF
TGTGCCAGCAGCCCCTATGAGGGCACAGATACGCAGTATTTT
>TRBV19|TRBD1|NA|TRBJ2-7
CATQKDRDEQYF
TGTGCCACCCAAAAGGACAGGGACGAGCAGTACTTC
>TRBV29-1|NA|NA|TRBJ2-7
CSPGAGHSYEQYF
TGCAGCCCCGGGGCAGGCCATTCCTACGAGCAGTACTTC
>TRBV2|NA|once|TRBJ1-6
CASSANNSPLHF
TGTGCCAGCAGCGCCAACAATTCACCCCTCCACTTT
>TRBV14|NA|medium-sized|TRBJ2-2
CASSLVLNTGELFF
TGTGCCAGCAGCCTGGTGCTTAACACCGGGGAGCTGTTTTTT
>TRBV5-3|NA|NA|TRBJ1-5
CARSLEQGYSNQPQHF
TGTGCCAGAAGCTTGGAACAGGGATATAGCAATCAGCCCCAGCATTTT
>TRBV7-2|NA|NA|TRBJ2-7
CASSSNRASYEQYF
TGTGCCAGCAGCTCGAACCGGGCCTCCTACGAGCAGTACTTC
>TRBV6-6|NA|NA|TRBJ1-5
CASSSQGDQPQHF
TGTGCCAGCAGTTCCCAGGGAGATCAGCCCCAGCATTTT
>TRBV28|TRBD1|NA|TRBJ1-5
CASRLPAGTGFQPQHF
TGTGCCAGCAGGTTACCCGCCGGGACAGGGTTTCAGCCCCAGCATTTT
>TRBV4-2|NA|NA|TRBJ1-1
CASSQDRSQTDTEAFF
TGTGCCAGCAGCCAAGATCGGTCACAAACGGACACTGAAGCTTTCTTT
>TRBV7-6|NA|few|TRBJ1-1
CASSLRKGPSEAFF
TGTGCCAGCAGCTTAAGGAAGGGGCCCTCTGAAGCTTTCTTT
>TRBV5-1|NA|NA|TRBJ1-2
CASSLDGYYGYTF
TGCGCCAGCAGCTTGGACGGATACTATGGCTACACCTTC
>TRBV11-3|TRBD1|NA|TRBJ2-1
CASSPGQEYNEQFF
TGTGCCAGCAGCCCCGGACAGGAGTACAATGAGCAGTTCTTC
>TRBV27|NA|NA|TRBJ2-2
CASSLKTYGAGELFF
TGTGCCAGCAGTTTAAAGACTTATGGGGCCGGGGAGCTGTTTTTT
>TRBV12-3/TRBV12-4|NA|NA|TRBJ1-2
CASSLGYGYTF
TGTGCCAGCAGTTTAGGCTATGGCTACACCTTC